What follows is one T cell receptor beta chain and its context. Per germline, CDR1 SQVTM and CDR2 ANQGSEA. After removal of 6 bases from V and 5 bases from J, the junction contained 12 bases not matched to a gene. CDR3 length: 14 residues. This record comes from a study of blood T cell repertoires in COVID-19. Libraries were prepared by immunoSEQ multiplex PCR; TCRdb keeps only in-frame clonotypes and omits some of them. The table shows some 130,000 clones, with 70% to 80% occurring only once. The chain uses TRBV29-1 and TRBJ1-1; 7 nucleotides match TRBD1. Sample: peripheral blood. The sequence was obtained from a man aged 60 to 69 who had recovered from COVID-19. The CDR3 region is CSVPKDRRGTEAFF. The CDR3 nucleotides are TGCAGCGTACCCAAGGACAGGCGTGGGACTGAAGCTTTCTTT.